Following are 21 T cell receptor beta chains from one sample sequenced in a study of T cell responses to AZD1222 COVID-19 vaccine. Sequencing was performed with immunoSEQ multiplex PCR; in TCRdb, only in-frame clones are kept and a portion is missing. The data show about 120,000 clones, with more than 75% seen just once and 6.5% to 8.5% held by the top ten. The sample in question was peripheral blood, obtained on day 0 of AZD1222 vaccination. All receptors come from an adult in good health.

V is TRBV4-1 and J is TRBJ1-1; D ambiguous. Germline CDR1 and CDR2: MGHRA and YSYEKL. CDR3 length: 15 residues. V shed 1 base and J shed 0 bases, with 9 bases lying between them. CDR3 residues: CASSQGWTVNTEAFF. CDR3 nucleotides: TGCGCCAGCAGCCAAGGGTGGACGGTGAACACTGAAGCTTTCTTT.

The V and J genes are TRBV14 and TRBJ2-5; possible D gene TRBD2, 6 bases. The germline V gene encodes CDR1 SGHDN and CDR2 FVKESK. With 4 bases removed from V and 3 bases from J, the gap between germline ends came to 12 bases. The CDR3 runs to 14 residues. CDR3 protein: CASSLGGAKETQYF. Here the CDR3 DNA reads TGTGCCAGCAGCCTGGGAGGAGCAAAAGAGACCCAGTACTTC. The full variable domain, its missing parts supplied by reference TRBV14 and TRBJ2-5, is EAGVTQFPSHSVIEKGQTVTLRCDPISGHDNLYWYRRVMGKEIKFLLHFVKESKQDESGMPNNRFLAERTGGTYSTLKVQPAELEDSGVYFCASSLGGAKETQYFGPGTRLLVL.

Regarding this clone: Other DNA sequences from this sample encode an identical CDR3 as well. The rearrangement joins TRBV9 to TRBJ1-4; D call uncertain. This CDR3 spans 13 amino acids. The V end was cut by 4 bases, the J end by 6 bases, with 10 bases between. In germline, CDR1 is SGDLS, CDR2 YYNGEE. CDR3 region: CASSPGSDEKLFF. The CDR3 DNA follows: TGTGCCAGCAGCCCGGGATCGGATGAAAAACTGTTTTTT. Full variable domain (missing parts from reference TRBV9 and TRBJ1-4): DSGVTQTPKHLITATGQRVTLRCSPRSGDLSVYWYQQSLDQGLQFLIQYYNGEERAKGNILERFSAQQFPDLHSELNLSSLELGDSALYFCASSPGSDEKLFFGSGTQLSVL.

V usage is TRBV11-2 and J usage is TRBJ1-5; D unclear. V was clipped by 5 bases and J by 5 bases, with 13 bases between them. CDR3 length equals 14 residues. Germline lookup yields CDR1 SGHAT and CDR2 FQNNGV. The CDR3 region is CASSQGLSHQPQHF. The CDR3 DNA sequence: TGTGCCAGCAGCCAAGGCCTTTCGCATCAGCCCCAGCATTTT.

V usage is TRBV28 and J usage is TRBJ1-1; weak D call: TRBD1 (5 bases). Germline V gene data show CDR1 as MDHEN and CDR2 as SYDVKM. The ends were cut back, 8 bases at V and 5 bases at J, with 9 bases in the middle. The length of the CDR3 is 11 residues. This CDR3 is CASQGGTEAFF. The DNA of the CDR3 is TGTGCCAGCCAGGGTGGGACTGAAGCTTTCTTT.

The chain carries TRBV5-4 and TRBJ1-2, with D hard to call. The CDR3 extends over 14 amino acids. The germline CDR1 and CDR2 sequences are SGHNT and YYREEE (reference sequence). The ends were cut back, 2 bases at V and 1 base at J, with 9 bases in the middle. CDR3: CASSFKGYNYGYTF. The CDR3 DNA reads as TGTGCCAGCAGCTTCAAGGGTTATAACTATGGCTACACCTTC.

The chain joins TRBV27 to TRBJ2-2; 10 bases map to TRBD2. CDR1 is MNHEY, CDR2 SMNVEV, per germline (reference sequence). The J segment lost 7 bases and the V segment lost 2 bases, leaving 1 base of the junction unmatched. This CDR3 spans 14 amino acids. The CDR3 coding sequence is TGTGCCAGCAGTTTACTAGCGGGAGACGGGGAGCTGTTTTTT. Amino acid sequence: CASSLLAGDGELFF.

V is TRBV5-4 and J is TRBJ2-1; D might be TRBD2 (5 bases). This CDR3 contains 13 residues. Trimming removed 0 bases at V and 9 bases at J, with 10 bases between. The germline gives CDR1 SGHNT, CDR2 YYREEE (reference sequence). Here the CDR3 DNA reads TGTGCCAGCAGCTTGGAGCCGGGGAGTGAGCAGTTCTTC. Encoded protein: CASSLEPGSEQFF.

The chain employs TRBV6-1 and TRBJ1-2; unclear D gene. The CDR3 has 14 residues. V lost 3 bases to trimming and J lost 5 bases, with 13 bases between them. Germline-derived CDR1 and CDR2 are MNHNS and SASEGT. CDR3 sequence: CASSEEGTSYGYTF. The CDR3 region has the DNA TGTGCCAGCAGTGAGGAGGGCACCAGTTATGGCTACACCTTC.

The chain has TRBV6-4 and TRBJ2-3; no definite D call. Per the germline V gene, CDR1 is MRHNA and CDR2 is SNTAGT. This CDR3 has 14 amino acids. The V end lost 5 bases, the J end lost 2 bases, and 11 bases lay between the germline ends. CDR3 loop: CASSLSKNTDTQYF. In DNA, the CDR3 is TGTGCCAGCAGTTTGTCGAAAAACACAGATACGCAGTATTTT.

The chain uses TRBV7-9 and TRBJ2-1; 11 nucleotides line up with TRBD1. Looked up from germline, CDR1 is SEHNR and CDR2 is FQNEAQ (reference sequence). J lost 6 bases, V lost 5 bases, and 6 bases had no gene match. CDR3 length: 15 amino acids. The CDR3 DNA reads TGTGCCAGCAGCCCCGGGACAGGGGGGGGCAATGAGCAGTTCTTC. Translation: CASSPGTGGGNEQFF.

This clone was seen a single time. The chain uses TRBV4-2 and TRBJ1-6; weak D call: TRBD1 (6 bases). The germline V gene has CDR1 LGHNA and CDR2 YNFKEQ. The CDR3 covers 15 residues. Trimming removed 2 bases from V and 7 bases from J, with 12 bases in between. The CDR3 nucleotides read TGTGCCAGCAGCCAACGTTTACAGGGCAATTCACCCCTCCACTTT. Protein: CASSQRLQGNSPLHF.

The V and J genes are TRBV3-1 (or the pseudogene TRBV3-2) and TRBJ1-2; D is unclear. Germline loops: CDR1 LGHDT, CDR2 YNNKEL (reference sequence). This CDR3 comprises 16 residues. V shed 0 bases and J shed 4 bases, with 15 bases lying between them. The CDR3 nucleotides are TGTGCCAGCAGCCAAGAAAGGCGGGTTCGCGGCTATGGCTACACCTTC. Translated, it gives CASSQERRVRGYGYTF.

The chain uses TRBV27 and TRBJ1-3; no clear D. The ends were cut back, 1 base at V and 1 base at J, with 8 bases in the middle. The V gene's germline CDR1 is MNHEY and CDR2 SMNVEV (reference sequence). The CDR3 runs to 15 residues. CDR3 DNA sequence: TGTGCCAGCAGTTTATGGGGAGGTTCTGGAAACACCATATATTTT. The encoded protein is CASSLWGGSGNTIYF.

The rearrangement uses TRBV28 and TRBJ1-2; TRBD1 is a possible D gene (5 bases). Looked up from germline, CDR1 is MDHEN and CDR2 is SYDVKM. The CDR3 loop spans 15 amino acids. Trimming pared 3 bases from V and 6 bases from J, leaving 17 bases between. CDR3 DNA: TGTGCCAGCAGTTTCGCCATGGCGGGGGTCGATGGCTACACCTTC. This gives the protein CASSFAMAGVDGYTF.

The rearrangement joins TRBV20-1 to TRBJ2-3, with TRBD2 matching over 8 bases. Germline V gene lookup returns CDR1 DFQATT and CDR2 SNEGSKA (reference sequence). The CDR3 totals 11 residues. CDR3 amino acids: CRAGATDTQYF. The CDR3 DNA follows: TGCAGAGCGGGGGCCACGGATACGCAGTATTTT.

The V gene is TRBV20-1, the J gene TRBJ1-5, with D unclear. The length of the CDR3 is 14 residues. Trimming left V 3 bases short and J 2 bases short, with 11 bases between. CDR1 and CDR2 from the germline V gene are DFQATT and SNEGSKA (reference sequence). CDR3 nucleotide sequence: TGCAGTGCTAGTGGATCAGTGGGCAATCAGCCCCAGCATTTT. Protein: CSASGSVGNQPQHF.

This rearrangement joins TRBV7-9 to TRBJ1-4, with TRBD1 matching over 7 bases. After removal of 4 bases from V and 9 bases from J, the junction contained 14 bases not matched to a gene. In germline, CDR1 is SEHNR, CDR2 FQNEAQ (reference sequence). This CDR3 region has 16 residues. CDR3 DNA sequence: TGTGCCAGCAGCTCCGACGGACAGGCCCTCGAGAAAAAACTGTTTTTT. It is translated as CASSSDGQALEKKLFF.

J is TRBJ2-5 and V is TRBV24-1; TRBD1 is a possible D gene (5 bases). The CDR3 loop spans 14 amino acids. Germline lookup yields CDR1 KGHDR and CDR2 SFDVKD. Between the trimmed V and J ends, which lost 4 bases and 4 bases, there was a span of 12 bases. The CDR3 here is CATSDPRQGETQYF. CDR3 in DNA: TGTGCCACCAGTGACCCTCGGCAGGGAGAGACCCAGTACTTC.

The rearrangement joins TRBV6-1 to TRBJ2-1; 7 bases map to TRBD2. V shed 0 bases, J shed 5 bases, and the junction held 4 bases outside the gene matches. The CDR3 covers 15 residues. The V gene's germline CDR1 is MNHNS and CDR2 SASEGT. DNA of the CDR3: TGTGCCAGCAGTGAAGCGCCGGGACTACACAATGAGCAGTTCTTC. The encoded protein is CASSEAPGLHNEQFF.

The rearrangement joins TRBV7-2 to TRBJ2-3, with D perhaps matching TRBD1 (6 bases). Germline CDR1 and CDR2: SGHTA and FQGNSA. The CDR3 is made up of 14 amino acids. Deletions cut 3 bases from V and 5 bases from J, with 12 bases between. The chain's CDR3 is CASSFSGAGDTQYF. The CDR3 bases are TGTGCCAGCAGCTTCTCAGGGGCGGGAGATACGCAGTATTTT.